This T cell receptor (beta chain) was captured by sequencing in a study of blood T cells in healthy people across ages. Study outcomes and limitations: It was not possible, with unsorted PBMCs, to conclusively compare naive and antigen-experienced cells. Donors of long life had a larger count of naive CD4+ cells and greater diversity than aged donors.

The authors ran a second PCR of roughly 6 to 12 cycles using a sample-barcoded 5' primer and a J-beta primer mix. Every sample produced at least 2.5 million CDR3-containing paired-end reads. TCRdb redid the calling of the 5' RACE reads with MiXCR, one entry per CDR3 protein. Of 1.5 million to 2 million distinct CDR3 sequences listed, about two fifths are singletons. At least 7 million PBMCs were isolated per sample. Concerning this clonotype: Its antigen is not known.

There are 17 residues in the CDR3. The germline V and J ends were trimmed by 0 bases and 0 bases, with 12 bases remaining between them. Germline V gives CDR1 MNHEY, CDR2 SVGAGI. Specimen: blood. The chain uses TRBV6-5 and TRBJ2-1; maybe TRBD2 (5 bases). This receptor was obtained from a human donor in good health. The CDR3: CASSYSRVPSSYNEQFF. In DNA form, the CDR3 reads TGTGCCAGCAGTTACTCGAGGGTTCCGAGCTCCTACAATGAGCAGTTCTTC.